The 16 T cell receptor beta chains below were found in one sample sequenced in a study of T-cell memory formation after mild COVID-19. TCRdb analysed the 5' RACE reads with MiXCR anew, one entry per CDR3 protein. The top ten hold approximately 12% of the sample, which has a few hundred thousand distinct CDR3 sequences, over 20% seen once. The sample consisted of PBMCs or a T cell subset sorted from them (not recorded which). These receptors all stem from an adult woman who had mild COVID-19 (a few samples of this study predate the infection). Cell type and time point are not known.

This clonotype was picked up a small number of times. This chain links TRBV20-1 with TRBJ1-2, with a tentative D call TRBD1 (5 bases). The CDR3 extends over 12 amino acids. V lost 5 bases to trimming and J lost 4 bases, with 11 bases between them. Germline V gene lookup returns CDR1 DFQATT and CDR2 SNEGSKA (reference sequence). The CDR3: CSALAGGYGYTF. The CDR3 DNA sequence: TGCAGTGCTTTAGCGGGGGGCTATGGCTACACCTTC.

This clonotype was picked up a small number of times. The chain is built from TRBV5-1 and TRBJ2-4; 10 nucleotides line up with TRBD2. V trimming: 3 bases; J trimming: 1 base; junction bases outside the gene matches: 4. The CDR3 is 16 amino acids. Germline lookup yields CDR1 SGHRS and CDR2 YFSETQ. CDR3 coding DNA: TGCGCCAGCAGCTGGACTAGCGGATTGGCCAAAAACATTCAGTACTTC. Residues: CASSWTSGLAKNIQYF.

The rearrangement links TRBV12-3 or TRBV12-4 to TRBJ2-1; D is possibly TRBD1 (6 bases). The V end was cut by 6 bases, the J end by 9 bases, with 12 bases between. CDR3 size: 12 residues. CDR3 residues: CASRVTGFEQFF. CDR3 sequence (DNA): TGTGCCAGCAGGGTGACAGGATTTGAGCAGTTCTTC.

The V call is TRBV13, the J call TRBJ1-1; D remains unclear. Germline lookup yields CDR1 PRHDT and CDR2 FYEKMQ (reference sequence). The CDR3 has 15 amino acids. V was pared by 1 base and J by 4 bases, with 13 bases between. CDR3 bases: TGTGCCAGCAGCTTAGTGTCAGGACCCAGCACTGAAGCTTTCTTT. Protein: CASSLVSGPSTEAFF.

J is TRBJ2-1 and V is TRBV24-1; D is unclear. Trimming took off 9 bases at V and 2 bases at J, with 7 bases between the two ends. This CDR3 is built from 12 residues. Per germline, CDR1 KGHDR and CDR2 SFDVKD. The CDR3 region is CATGSTYNEQFF. The CDR3 coding sequence is TGTGCCACCGGTAGTACCTACAATGAGCAGTTCTTC.

The table lists this clonotype with a few counts. The chain joins TRBV12-3 or TRBV12-4 to TRBJ2-3; D is undetermined. V lost 6 bases and J lost 0, with 22 bases in between. This CDR3 is built from 18 residues. CDR3 sequence: CASSSILTAETSTDTQYF. The CDR3 region has the DNA TGTGCCAGCAGCTCGATTTTAACAGCCGAAACTAGCACAGATACGCAGTATTTT.

The rearrangement links TRBV7-9 to TRBJ2-7, with D maybe TRBD1 (6 bases). Trimming left V 7 bases short and J 2 bases short, with 12 bases between. This CDR3 has 13 amino acids. Germline V gene sequence: CDR1 SEHNR, CDR2 FQNEAQ (reference sequence). The CDR3 region has the DNA TGTGCCAGCACGGCAGGGGCCCCCTACGAGCAGTACTTC. Translating it yields CASTAGAPYEQYF.

This clonotype was found a few times. V usage is TRBV5-1 and J usage is TRBJ1-4; 8 bases agree with TRBD1. The CDR3 has 14 amino acids. From germline, CDR1 is SGHRS and CDR2 YFSETQ. V shed 4 bases, J shed 8 bases, and the junction held 7 bases outside the gene matches. The chain's CDR3 is CASSATGAKEKLFF. As DNA, the CDR3 is TGCGCCAGCAGCGCGACAGGGGCGAAGGAAAAACTGTTTTTT.

J is TRBJ2-1 and V is TRBV5-6; D is unclear. This CDR3 has 12 residues. V was pared by 2 bases and J by 8 bases, with 8 bases between. Per the germline V gene, CDR1 is SGHDT and CDR2 is YYEEEE. The CDR3 DNA follows: TGTGCCAGCAGCTTAAGTGGCTATGAGCAGTTCTTC. Its protein product is CASSLSGYEQFF.

CDR3 region: CSVTFTGANTEAFF. The CDR3 coding sequence is TGCAGCGTTACCTTTACCGGGGCGAACACTGAAGCTTTCTTT. The chain uses TRBV29-1 and TRBJ1-1; tentative D call: TRBD1 (5 bases). Germline values: CDR1 SQVTM, CDR2 ANQGSEA. The ends were cut back, 5 bases at V and 1 base at J, with 14 bases in the middle. This CDR3 contains 14 residues.

The rearrangement joins TRBV4-1 to TRBJ1-1; D not certain. Trimming took off 1 base at V and 1 base at J, with 10 bases between the two ends. This CDR3 spans 15 amino acids. Germline V gives CDR1 MGHRA, CDR2 YSYEKL. The chain's CDR3 is CASSQGGGWNTEAFF. In DNA form, the CDR3 reads TGCGCCAGCAGCCAAGGGGGAGGTTGGAACACTGAAGCTTTCTTT.

The chain employs TRBV6-1 and TRBJ1-2; the D gene is possibly TRBD1 (5 bases). Looked up from germline, CDR1 is MNHNS and CDR2 is SASEGT. V gave up 6 bases and J gave up 3 bases, with 14 bases separating them. The CDR3 totals 14 residues. CDR3 in amino acids: CASRDRQTHYGYTF. The CDR3 nucleotides are TGTGCCAGCAGAGATCGACAGACCCACTATGGCTACACCTTC.

V and J are TRBV3-1 and TRBJ1-2, with 9 bases matching TRBD1. Trimming took 0 bases from V and 7 from J; bases not matched to a gene: 0. CDR1 is LGHDT, CDR2 YNNKEL, per germline (reference sequence). This CDR3 has 13 amino acids. The CDR3 protein is CASSQETGGGYTF. Here the CDR3 DNA reads TGTGCCAGCAGCCAAGAGACAGGGGGTGGCTACACCTTC.

V gene TRBV13 combines with J gene TRBJ1-5, with 9 bases aligning to TRBD1. The CDR3 spans 15 residues. J was trimmed by 5 bases and V by 5 bases; bases with no gene match: 7. Germline V gene sequence: CDR1 PRHDT, CDR2 FYEKMQ (reference sequence). The DNA of the CDR3 is TGTGCCAGCAGCATACTGGGACAGGGAGATCAGCCCCAGCATTTT. Protein product: CASSILGQGDQPQHF. The entire variable domain, with the rest obtained from reference TRBV13 and TRBJ1-5, is as follows: AAGVIQSPRHLIKEKRETATLKCYPIPRHDTVYWYQQGPGQDPQFLISFYEKMQSDKGSIPDRFSAQQFSDYHSELNMSSLELGDSALYFCASSILGQGDQPQHFGDGTRLSIL.

This clonotype came up a few times. The genes are TRBV20-1 and TRBJ2-5; perhaps TRBD1 as D (5 bases). CDR3 length: 13 amino acids. Germline lookup yields CDR1 DFQATT and CDR2 SNEGSKA (reference sequence). V dropped 3 bases and J dropped 4 bases, with 12 bases sitting between them. The CDR3 DNA sequence: TGCAGTGCTAGTCACTCTAGGGGAGAGACCCAGTACTTC. This sequence encodes CSASHSRGETQYF.

V is TRBV4-2 and J is TRBJ2-1; TRBD2 aligns across 9 bases. Germline values: CDR1 LGHNA, CDR2 YNFKEQ. The CDR3 runs to 20 residues. V trimming: 3 bases; J trimming: 4 bases; junction bases outside the gene matches: 19. Here the CDR3 reads CASSHSSGTSTMGRYNEQFF. CDR3 coding DNA: TGTGCCAGCAGCCACAGCTCCGGGACTAGCACAATGGGGCGGTACAATGAGCAGTTCTTC.